This T cell receptor (beta chain) was found in a study of blood T cell repertoires in COVID-19. Only one count was recorded for this clone. Profiling relied on immunoSEQ multiplex PCR, and the TCRdb table lists in-frame clones only, not all of them. Of about 200,000 clones detected, around four fifths appear once; the ten largest clones hold approximately 15%. This TCR came from a middle-aged man who had recovered from COVID-19. The sequencing input was PBMCs or T cells enriched from blood (not recorded which).

Here the CDR3 DNA reads TGCGCCAGCAGCCAAGACAGGGGCTACGAGCAGTACTTC. It is translated as CASSQDRGYEQYF. The rearrangement joins TRBV4-3 to TRBJ2-7, with D possibly TRBD1 on 6 matching bases. The CDR3 has 13 residues. From germline, CDR1 is LGHNA and CDR2 YSLEER. Trimming cost V 0 bases and J 3 bases, with 6 bases left between them.